This T cell receptor beta chain was captured in a study of blood T cell repertoires in COVID-19. The overall study: Researchers got acute and convalescent COVID-19 samples from the United States, Italy and Spain. PBMCs, B-cell-depleted T cells, or T cells were the source of the cDNA or gDNA that made up the material.

Trimming removed 7 bases at V and 2 bases at J, with 15 bases between. This CDR3 spans 15 amino acids. Germline CDR1 SGHTA, CDR2 FQGNSA. Original processing methods: Amplification of reference gene primers was used by the study to estimate nucleated cell counts. Only in-frame clones appear in the TCRdb table, and some are missing; sequencing was by immunoSEQ multiplex PCR. V and J calls and clone size are copied from that table; D and trimming were computed from the DNA. This repertoire shows roughly 120,000 clones, just over 90% found once; its top ten account for about 1.9%. The sample consisted of peripheral blood. V and J are TRBV7-2 and TRBJ2-1, with D perhaps matching TRBD2 (6 bases). The TCR sequence derives from a human donor with active COVID-19. The donor label of this sample is uncertain. CDR3 amino acids: CASTYAGSPYNEQFF. DNA of the CDR3: TGTGCCAGCACTTACGCGGGGTCACCCTACAATGAGCAGTTCTTC.